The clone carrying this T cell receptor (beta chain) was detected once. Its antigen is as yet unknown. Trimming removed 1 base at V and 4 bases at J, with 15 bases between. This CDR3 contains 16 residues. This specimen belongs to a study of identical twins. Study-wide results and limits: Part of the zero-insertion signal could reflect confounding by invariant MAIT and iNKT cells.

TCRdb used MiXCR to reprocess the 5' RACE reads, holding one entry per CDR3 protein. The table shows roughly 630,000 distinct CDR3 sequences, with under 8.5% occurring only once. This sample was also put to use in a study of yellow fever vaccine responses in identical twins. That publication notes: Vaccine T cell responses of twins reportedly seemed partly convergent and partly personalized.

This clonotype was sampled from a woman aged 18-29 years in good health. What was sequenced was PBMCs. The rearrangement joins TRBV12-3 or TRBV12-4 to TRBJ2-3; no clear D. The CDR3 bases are TGTGCCAGCAGTTTAGGTTACGAGCTAATCCCAGATACGCAGTATTTT. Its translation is CASSLGYELIPDTQYF.